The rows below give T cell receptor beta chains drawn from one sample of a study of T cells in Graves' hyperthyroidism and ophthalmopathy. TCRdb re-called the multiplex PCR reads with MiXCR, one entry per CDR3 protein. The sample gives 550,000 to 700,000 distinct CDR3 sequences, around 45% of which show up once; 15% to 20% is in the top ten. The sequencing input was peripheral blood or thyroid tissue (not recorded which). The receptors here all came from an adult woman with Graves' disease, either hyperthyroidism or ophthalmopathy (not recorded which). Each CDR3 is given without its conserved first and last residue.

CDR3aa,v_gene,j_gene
ASTPTGPGETQY,TRBV12-3/TRBV12-4,TRBJ2-5
ASSLSDVFYGYT,TRBV5-1,TRBJ1-2
ASSQQGGTEAF,TRBV7-9,TRBJ1-1
ASSLGDLNEKLF,TRBV5-1,TRBJ1-4
ASSLARSRNTEAF,TRBV5-1,TRBJ1-1
ASMGTGGNSNQPQH,TRBV2,TRBJ1-5
ASSPPVGRLQEKTQY,TRBV27,TRBJ2-5
ASSPPQGTYEQY,TRBV7-9,TRBJ2-7
ASSKRGGNTIY,TRBV9,TRBJ1-3
ASSPEDSRQETQY,TRBV5-1,TRBJ2-5
AISRDTESSYNEQF,TRBV10-3,TRBJ2-1
ASSLGTDLVLT,TRBV5-1,TRBJ2-6
AISAQLQETQY,TRBV10-3,TRBJ2-5
ASSDPGTGKNTEAF,TRBV6-1,TRBJ1-1
ASSLVLPGPTNTGERTYGYT,TRBV7-6,TRBJ1-2
ASSFSSGTYVLT,TRBV7-2,TRBJ2-6
ASRATGNSPLH,TRBV7-9,TRBJ1-6
ASSVSGAGSTEA,TRBV9,TRBJ2-6
ASSLVTGNEKLF,TRBV7-2,TRBJ1-4
SVEGTGGYEQY,TRBV29-1,TRBJ2-7
ASTETSGGFYEQY,TRBV5-1,TRBJ2-7
ASTVEGRNEQY,TRBV5-1,TRBJ2-7
ASSLSNRGGAF,TRBV7-9,TRBJ1-1
ASSQEYGGYGYT,TRBV4-2,TRBJ1-2
ATSGEGRDNQPLH,TRBV15,TRBJ1-6
ASSLRGGLGGNEQY,TRBV7-9,TRBJ2-7
AISEGDRLNTEAF,TRBV10-3,TRBJ1-1
ASSILPGQGRETQY,TRBV7-2,TRBJ2-5
ASSLKPETGFGQPQH,TRBV7-2,TRBJ1-5
SVEDPSGSTEAF,TRBV29-1,TRBJ1-1
ASSPLTWDLRSYEQY,TRBV7-2,TRBJ2-7
AISESINREYEQY,TRBV10-3,TRBJ2-7
ASSSLNNRGREEKLF,TRBV11-2,TRBJ1-4
AIRSEQGFRA,TRBV10-3,TRBJ1-2
ASSERTDQETQY,TRBV2,TRBJ2-5
ASSAGAGVFVETQY,TRBV25-1,TRBJ2-5
SVEGTGVGNTEAF,TRBV29-1,TRBJ1-1
ASSLKDGSYQETQY,TRBV12-3/TRBV12-4,TRBJ2-5
SASTGTGVGYT,TRBV20-1,TRBJ1-2
ASSPSQRETIY,TRBV7-3,TRBJ1-3
SSGTGDYGYT,TRBV29-1,TRBJ1-2
ASSLQGARRREQY,TRBV19,TRBJ2-7
ASSPRGDVNTEAF,TRBV12-3/TRBV12-4,TRBJ1-1
SVDRLDNYGYT,TRBV29-1,TRBJ1-2
ASTGYLNTEAF,TRBV6-5,TRBJ1-1
ASSFAASYEETQY,TRBV28,TRBJ2-5
SAEGDSLYGYT,TRBV29-1,TRBJ1-2
ASSQEPGQATSYEQY,TRBV4-2,TRBJ2-7
SARDPRREMRPF,TRBV20-1,TRBJ1-1